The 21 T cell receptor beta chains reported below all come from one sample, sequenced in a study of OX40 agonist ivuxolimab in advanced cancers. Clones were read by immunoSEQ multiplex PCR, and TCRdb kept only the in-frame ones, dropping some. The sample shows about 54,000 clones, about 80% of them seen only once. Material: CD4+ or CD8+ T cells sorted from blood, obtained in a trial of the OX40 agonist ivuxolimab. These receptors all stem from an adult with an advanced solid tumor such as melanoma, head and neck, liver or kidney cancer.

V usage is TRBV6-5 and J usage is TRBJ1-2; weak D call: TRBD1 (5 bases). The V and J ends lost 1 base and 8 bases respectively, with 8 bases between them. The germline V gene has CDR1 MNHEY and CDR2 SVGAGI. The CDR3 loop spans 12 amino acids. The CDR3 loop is CASSYLRGGYTF. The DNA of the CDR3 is TGTGCCAGCAGTTACTTGCGGGGGGGCTACACCTTC.

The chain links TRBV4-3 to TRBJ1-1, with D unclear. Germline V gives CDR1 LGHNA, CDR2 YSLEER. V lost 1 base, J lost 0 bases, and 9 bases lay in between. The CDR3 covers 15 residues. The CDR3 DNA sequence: TGCGCCAGCAGCCAAGGCCCTCGGGTGAACACTGAAGCTTTCTTT. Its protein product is CASSQGPRVNTEAFF.

The CDR3: CASSGGTSGRAGVVRREQYF. The CDR3 coding sequence is TGTGCCAGCAGCGGAGGGACTAGCGGGAGGGCCGGAGTCGTTAGGCGCGAGCAGTACTTC. The chain is built from TRBV9 and TRBJ2-7, with 16 bases aligning to TRBD2. The CDR3 spans 20 residues. Unmatched junction bases numbered 18, after V lost 3 bases and J lost 6 bases. Germline V lookup: CDR1 SGDLS, CDR2 YYNGEE.

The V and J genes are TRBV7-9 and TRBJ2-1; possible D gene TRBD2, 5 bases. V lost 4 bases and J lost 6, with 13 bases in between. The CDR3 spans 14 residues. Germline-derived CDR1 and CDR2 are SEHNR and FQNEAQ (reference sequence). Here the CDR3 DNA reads TGTGCCAGCAGCTCCGACCGGGAAACCAATGAGCAGTTCTTC. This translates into CASSSDRETNEQFF.

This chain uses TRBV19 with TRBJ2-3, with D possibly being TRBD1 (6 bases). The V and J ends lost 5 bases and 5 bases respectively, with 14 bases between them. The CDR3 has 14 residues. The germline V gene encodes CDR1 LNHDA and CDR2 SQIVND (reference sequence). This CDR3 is CASSLTGLRDTQYF. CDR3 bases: TGTGCCAGTAGTCTGACAGGCTTGAGAGATACGCAGTATTTT.

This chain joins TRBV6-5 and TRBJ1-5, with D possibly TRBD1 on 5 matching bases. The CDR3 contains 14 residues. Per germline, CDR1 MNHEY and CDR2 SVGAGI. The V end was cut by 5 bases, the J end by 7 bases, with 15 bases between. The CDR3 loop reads CASSLTRGGQPQHF. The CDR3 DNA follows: TGTGCCAGCAGTCTAACCCGGGGGGGGCAGCCCCAGCATTTT.

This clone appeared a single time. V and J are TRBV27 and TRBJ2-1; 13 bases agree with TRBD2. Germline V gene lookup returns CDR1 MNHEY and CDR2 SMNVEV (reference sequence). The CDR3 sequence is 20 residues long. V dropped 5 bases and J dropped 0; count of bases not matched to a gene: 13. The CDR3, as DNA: TGTGCCAGCAGTACCCCCTTCCGACTAGCGGGGGGCCGCTCCTACAATGAGCAGTTCTTC. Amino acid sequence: CASSTPFRLAGGRSYNEQFF.

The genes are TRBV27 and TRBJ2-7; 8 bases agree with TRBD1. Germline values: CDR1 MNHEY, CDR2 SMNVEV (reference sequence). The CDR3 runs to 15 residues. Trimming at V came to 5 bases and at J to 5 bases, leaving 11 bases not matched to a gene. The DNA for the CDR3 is TGTGCCAGCAGTCGCGGACAGGGTGGGTGGAACGAGCAGTACTTC. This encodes CASSRGQGGWNEQYF.

This CDR3 reads CASTLPRLGKEFYGYTF. The DNA for the CDR3 is TGTGCCAGCACCCTCCCGAGGTTAGGTAAAGAATTCTATGGCTACACCTTC. V gene TRBV28 combines with J gene TRBJ1-2; D is undetermined. This CDR3 spans 17 amino acids. Germline CDR1 and CDR2: MDHEN and SYDVKM. The V end was cut by 7 bases, the J end by 4 bases, with 25 bases between.

The CDR3 sequence is CAARDRADSGNTIYF. The CDR3 DNA sequence: TGTGCCGCAAGAGACAGGGCCGACTCTGGAAACACCATATATTTT. The chain employs TRBV19 and TRBJ1-3, with 7 bases identical to TRBD1. The CDR3 has 15 residues. The V gene's germline CDR1 is LNHDA and CDR2 SQIVND (reference sequence). The V gene end was trimmed by 11 bases and the J gene end by 0 bases; junction bases not matched to a gene: 10.

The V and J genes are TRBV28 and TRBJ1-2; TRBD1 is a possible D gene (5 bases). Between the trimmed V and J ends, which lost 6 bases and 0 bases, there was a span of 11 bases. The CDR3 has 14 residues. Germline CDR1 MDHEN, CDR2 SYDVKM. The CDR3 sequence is CASSTRATNYGYTF. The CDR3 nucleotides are TGTGCCAGCAGCACCAGGGCAACTAACTATGGCTACACCTTC.

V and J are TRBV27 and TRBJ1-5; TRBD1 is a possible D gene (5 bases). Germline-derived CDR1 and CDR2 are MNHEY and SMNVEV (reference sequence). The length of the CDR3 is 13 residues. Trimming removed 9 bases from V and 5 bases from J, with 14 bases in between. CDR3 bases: TGTGCCAGTTCCAAGGGGTCCGATCAGCCCCAGCATTTT. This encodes CASSKGSDQPQHF.

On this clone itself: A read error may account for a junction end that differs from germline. CDR3 protein: CAISYLRGERYEQYF. CDR3 coding DNA: TGTGCCATCAGTTACCTCAGGGGGGAAAGGTACGAGCAGTACTTC. The rearrangement joins TRBV6-6 to TRBJ2-7; perhaps TRBD1 as D (7 bases). Germline V CDR1 and CDR2: MNHNY, SVGAGI (reference sequence). This CDR3 has 15 amino acids.

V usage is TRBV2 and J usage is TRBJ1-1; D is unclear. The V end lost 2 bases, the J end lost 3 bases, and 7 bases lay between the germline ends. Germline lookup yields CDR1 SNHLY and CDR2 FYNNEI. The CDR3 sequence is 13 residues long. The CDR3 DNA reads TGTGCCAGCAGTGAACGTCGGGACACTGAAGCTTTCTTT. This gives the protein CASSERRDTEAFF.

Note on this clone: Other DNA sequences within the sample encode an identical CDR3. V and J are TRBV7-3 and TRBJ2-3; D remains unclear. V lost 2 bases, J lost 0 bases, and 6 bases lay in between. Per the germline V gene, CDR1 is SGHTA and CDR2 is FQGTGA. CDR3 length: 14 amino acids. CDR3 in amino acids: CASSLGTSTDTQYF. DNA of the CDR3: TGTGCCAGCAGCTTAGGCACTAGCACAGATACGCAGTATTTT.

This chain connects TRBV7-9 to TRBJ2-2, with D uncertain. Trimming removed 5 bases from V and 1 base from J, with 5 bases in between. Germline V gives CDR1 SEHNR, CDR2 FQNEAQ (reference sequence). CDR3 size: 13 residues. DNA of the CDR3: TGTGCCAGCAGCCTCGAGAACACCGGGGAGCTGTTTTTT. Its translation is CASSLENTGELFF.

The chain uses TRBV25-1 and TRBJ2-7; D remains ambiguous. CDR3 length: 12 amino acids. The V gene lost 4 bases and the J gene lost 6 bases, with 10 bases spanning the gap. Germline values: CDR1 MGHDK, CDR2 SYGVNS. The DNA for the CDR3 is TGTGCCAGCAGTGGGGGTTCCCGCGAGCAGTACTTC. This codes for CASSGGSREQYF.

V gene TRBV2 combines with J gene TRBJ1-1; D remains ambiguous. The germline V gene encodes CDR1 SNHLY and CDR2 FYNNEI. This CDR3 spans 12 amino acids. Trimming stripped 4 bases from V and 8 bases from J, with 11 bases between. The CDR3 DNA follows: TGTGCCAGCAGTGTCATTTACGGGGAAGCTTTCTTT. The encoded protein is CASSVIYGEAFF.

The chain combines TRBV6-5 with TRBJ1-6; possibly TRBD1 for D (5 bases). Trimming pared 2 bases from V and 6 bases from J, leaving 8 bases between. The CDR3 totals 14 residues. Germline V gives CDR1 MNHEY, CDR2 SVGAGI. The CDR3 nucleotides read TGTGCCAGCAGTTACGGCCAGGGTAATTCACCCCTCCACTTT. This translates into CASSYGQGNSPLHF.

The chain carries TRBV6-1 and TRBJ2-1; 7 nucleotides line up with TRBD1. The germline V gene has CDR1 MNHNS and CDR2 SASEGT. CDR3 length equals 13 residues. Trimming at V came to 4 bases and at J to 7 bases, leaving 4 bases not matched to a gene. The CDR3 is CASSVTGQNEQFF. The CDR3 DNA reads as TGTGCCAGCAGTGTGACAGGGCAAAATGAGCAGTTCTTC.

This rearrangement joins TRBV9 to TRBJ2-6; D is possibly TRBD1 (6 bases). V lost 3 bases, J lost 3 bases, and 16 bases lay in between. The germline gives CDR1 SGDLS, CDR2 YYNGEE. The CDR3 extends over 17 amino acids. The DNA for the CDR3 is TGTGCCAGCAGCGGTTCGACAGGCCTCCTTGGGGCCAACGTCCTGACTTTC. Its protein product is CASSGSTGLLGANVLTF.